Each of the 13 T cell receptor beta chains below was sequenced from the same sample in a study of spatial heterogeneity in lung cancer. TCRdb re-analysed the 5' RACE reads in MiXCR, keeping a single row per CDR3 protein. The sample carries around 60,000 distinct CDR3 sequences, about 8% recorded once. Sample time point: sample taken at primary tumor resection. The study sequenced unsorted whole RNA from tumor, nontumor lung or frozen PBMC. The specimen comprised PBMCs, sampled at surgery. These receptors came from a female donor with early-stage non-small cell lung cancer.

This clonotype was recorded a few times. Written as DNA, the CDR3 is TGCGCCAGCAGCTTGCGACAGGGATCAGAGACCCAGTACTTC. It translates to CASSLRQGSETQYF. This chain uses TRBV5-1 with TRBJ2-5; 7 positions match TRBD1. Unmatched junction bases numbered 4, after V lost 1 base and J lost 4 bases. Germline lookup yields CDR1 SGHRS and CDR2 YFSETQ. The CDR3 covers 14 residues.

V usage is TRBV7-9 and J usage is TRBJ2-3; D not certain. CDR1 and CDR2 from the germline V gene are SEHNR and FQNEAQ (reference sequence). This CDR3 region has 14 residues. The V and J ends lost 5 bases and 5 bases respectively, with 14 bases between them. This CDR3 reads CASSLILKGDTQYF. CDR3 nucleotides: TGTGCCAGCAGCCTGATACTAAAGGGAGATACGCAGTATTTT.

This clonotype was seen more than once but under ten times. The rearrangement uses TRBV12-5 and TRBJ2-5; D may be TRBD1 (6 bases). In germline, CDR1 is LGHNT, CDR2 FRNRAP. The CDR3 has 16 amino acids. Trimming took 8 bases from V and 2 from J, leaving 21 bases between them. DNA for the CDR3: TGTGCTAGTACTCGACAGGACGGGAAGGGGCAAGAGACCCAGTACTTC. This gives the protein CASTRQDGKGQETQYF.

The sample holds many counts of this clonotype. CDR3 in DNA: TGTGCCAGCAGCCAGAACGGTTGGGAAAGGGAGACCCAGTACTTC. Its translation: CASSQNGWERETQYF. This rearrangement joins TRBV7-3 to TRBJ2-5; no definite D call. V was pared by 5 bases and J by 5 bases, with 18 bases between. The CDR3 runs to 15 residues. Germline V lookup: CDR1 SGHTA, CDR2 FQGTGA.

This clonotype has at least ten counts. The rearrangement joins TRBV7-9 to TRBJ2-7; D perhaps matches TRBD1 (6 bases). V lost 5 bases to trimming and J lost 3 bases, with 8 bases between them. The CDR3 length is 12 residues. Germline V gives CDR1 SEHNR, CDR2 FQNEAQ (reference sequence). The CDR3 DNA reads TGTGCCAGCAGCGGGGGCTACTACGAGCAGTACTTC. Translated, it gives CASSGGYYEQYF.

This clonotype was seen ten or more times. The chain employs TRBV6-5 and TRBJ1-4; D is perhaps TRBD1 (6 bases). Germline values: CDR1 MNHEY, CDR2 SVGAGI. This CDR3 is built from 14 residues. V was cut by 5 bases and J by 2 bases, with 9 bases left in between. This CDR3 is CASSRTETNEKLFF. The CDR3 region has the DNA TGTGCCAGCAGTCGGACAGAGACTAATGAAAAACTGTTTTTT.

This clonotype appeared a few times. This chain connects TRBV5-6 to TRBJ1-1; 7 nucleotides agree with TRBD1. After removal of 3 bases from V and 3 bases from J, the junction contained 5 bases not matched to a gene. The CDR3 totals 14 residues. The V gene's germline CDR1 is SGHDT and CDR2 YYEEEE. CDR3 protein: CASSWADRDTEAFF. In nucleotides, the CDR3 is TGTGCCAGCAGCTGGGCCGACAGGGACACTGAAGCTTTCTTT.

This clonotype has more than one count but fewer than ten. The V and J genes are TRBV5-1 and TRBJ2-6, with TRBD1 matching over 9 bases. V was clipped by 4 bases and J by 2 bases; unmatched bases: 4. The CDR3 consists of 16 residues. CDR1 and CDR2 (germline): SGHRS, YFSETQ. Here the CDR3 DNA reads TGCGCCAGCAGCCCGGGACAGGGAACTGGGGCCAACGTCCTGACTTTC. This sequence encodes CASSPGQGTGANVLTF.

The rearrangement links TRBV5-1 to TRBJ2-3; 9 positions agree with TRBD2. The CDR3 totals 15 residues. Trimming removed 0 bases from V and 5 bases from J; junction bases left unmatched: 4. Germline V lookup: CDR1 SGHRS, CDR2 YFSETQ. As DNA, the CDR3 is TGCGCCAGCAGCTTGGGTAGCGGGGGAGTAGATACGCAGTATTTT. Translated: CASSLGSGGVDTQYF.

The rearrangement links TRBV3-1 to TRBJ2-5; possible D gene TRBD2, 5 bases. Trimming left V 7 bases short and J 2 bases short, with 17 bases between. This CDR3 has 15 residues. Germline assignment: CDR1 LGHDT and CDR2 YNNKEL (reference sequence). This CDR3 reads CASITYHRGQETQYF. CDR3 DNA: TGTGCCAGCATCACCTATCATCGGGGTCAAGAGACCCAGTACTTC.

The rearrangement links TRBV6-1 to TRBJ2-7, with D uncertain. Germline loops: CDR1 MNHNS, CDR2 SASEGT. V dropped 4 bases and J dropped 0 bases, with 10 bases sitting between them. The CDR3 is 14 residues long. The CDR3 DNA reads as TGTGCCAGCAGTGTTGGACCGATCTCCTACGAGCAGTACGTC. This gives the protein CASSVGPISYEQYV.

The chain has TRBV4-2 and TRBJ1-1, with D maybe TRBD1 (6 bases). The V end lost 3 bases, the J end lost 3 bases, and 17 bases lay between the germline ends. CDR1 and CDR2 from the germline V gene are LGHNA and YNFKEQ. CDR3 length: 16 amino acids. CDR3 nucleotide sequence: TGTGCCAGCAGCCATCCTCGGACAGTGGGGGACACTGAAGCTTTCTTT. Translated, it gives CASSHPRTVGDTEAFF.

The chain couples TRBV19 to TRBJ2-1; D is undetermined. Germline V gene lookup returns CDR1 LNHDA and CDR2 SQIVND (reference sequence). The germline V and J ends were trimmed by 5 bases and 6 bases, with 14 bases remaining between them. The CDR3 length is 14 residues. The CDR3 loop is CASSPDVVFNEQFF. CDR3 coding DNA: TGTGCCAGTAGTCCGGACGTGGTGTTCAATGAGCAGTTCTTC. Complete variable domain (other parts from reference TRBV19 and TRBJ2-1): DGGITQSPKYLFRKEGQNVTLSCEQNLNHDAMYWYRQDPGQGLRLIYYSQIVNDFQKGDIAEGYSVSREKKESFPLTVTSAQKNPTAFYLCASSPDVVFNEQFFGPGTRLTVL.